Here is one T cell receptor (beta chain) with its context. Its antigen remains unidentified. As the template, RNA transcripts were used to amplify TCR beta CDR3 regions. Amplification began with first-round RT-PCR using HTBI primers, then second-round multiplex PCR was performed. TCRdb re-derived calls from the multiplex PCR reads in MiXCR, one entry per CDR3 protein. The profile shows approximately 640,000 distinct CDR3 sequences, about two fifths of them singletons. For donors with ophthalmopathy, the disease showed moderate-to-severe activity, reached CAS ≥3 and NOSPECS ≥4, and had lasted under 3 months. The CDR3 sequence is 15 residues long. Between the trimmed V and J ends, which lost 1 base and 2 bases, there was a span of 12 bases. CDR1 is LGHNA and CDR2 is YNFKEQ in the germline V gene. This entry is derived from a study of Graves' ophthalmopathy and Graves' hyperthyroidism. Study results and limitations: Progression of ophthalmopathy was predicted by the model with roughly 68% sensitivity and just under 75% specificity. For separating ophthalmopathy from stable hyperthyroidism, a 13-signature model gave 85% to 90% sensitivity and 75% to 83% specificity. Most expanded clonotypes in thyroid above 0.001 frequency also showed up in blood.

The sample comprised peripheral blood. This receptor was taken from an adult man with Graves' ophthalmopathy. This chain links TRBV4-2 with TRBJ2-7, with D perhaps TRBD2 (5 bases). CDR3 coding DNA: TGTGCCAGCAGCCAAGTTAATAGCGAGACCTACGAGCAGTACTTC. Its translation: CASSQVNSETYEQYF.